The next 15 T cell receptor beta chains were all read from a single sample in a study of blood T cell repertoires in COVID-19. The method was immunoSEQ multiplex PCR; TCRdb's version includes in-frame clones alone and lacks a portion of them. In the table there are fewer than 85,000 clones, about 85% of which are singletons. Sequenced sample: peripheral blood. These receptors all stem from an elderly man with acute or convalescent COVID-19.

This chain connects TRBV7-2 to TRBJ1-1, with 9 bases matching TRBD1. Germline CDR1 SGHTA, CDR2 FQGNSA. The CDR3 has 16 amino acids. The V segment lost 5 bases and the J segment 3 bases; nucleotides outside the gene matches: 10. The CDR3 is CASSTYRGRGDTEAFF. The DNA of the CDR3 is TGTGCCAGCAGCACCTACAGGGGGCGCGGGGACACTGAAGCTTTCTTT.

The J gene is TRBJ2-5, the V gene TRBV19; 7 bases agree with TRBD2. Unmatched junction bases numbered 5, after V lost 4 bases and J lost 3 bases. Germline V gene sequence: CDR1 LNHDA, CDR2 SQIVND (reference sequence). CDR3 length equals 14 residues. The CDR3 spells CASSTLLAEETQYF. CDR3 in DNA: TGTGCCAGTAGTACCCTTCTAGCGGAAGAGACCCAGTACTTC.

This sequence joins TRBV2 and TRBJ2-5; 7 bases fit TRBD1. This CDR3 contains 16 residues. V trimming: 7 bases; J trimming: 2 bases; junction bases outside the gene matches: 13. The germline V gene has CDR1 SNHLY and CDR2 FYNNEI. Here the CDR3 DNA reads TGTGCCAGCATGGAGCGACAGGGTAGGCTTCAAGAGACCCAGTACTTC. Translation: CASMERQGRLQETQYF.

The J gene is TRBJ1-5, the V gene TRBV7-2; the D gene is possibly TRBD1 (5 bases). Germline V CDR1 and CDR2: SGHTA, FQGNSA. The CDR3 is 17 residues long. V was cut by 1 base and J by 1 base, with 14 bases left in between. CDR3 DNA: TGTGCCAGCAGCTTAGTGGGGGGGGTTGGGAGCAATCAGCCCCAGCATTTT. As protein: CASSLVGGVGSNQPQHF.

The V call is TRBV9, the J call TRBJ2-3, with TRBD2 identical over 12 bases. CDR1 and CDR2 from the germline V gene are SGDLS and YYNGEE. V trimming: 2 bases; J trimming: 5 bases; junction bases outside the gene matches: 6. The CDR3 totals 16 residues. CDR3 protein: CASSVGTSGRRDTQYF. CDR3 DNA: TGTGCCAGCAGCGTGGGGACTAGCGGGCGTAGAGATACGCAGTATTTT. Based on the CDR3 plus reference TRBV9 and TRBJ2-3, the full variable domain is DSGVTQTPKHLITATGQRVTLRCSPRSGDLSVYWYQQSLDQGLQFLIQYYNGEERAKGNILERFSAQQFPDLHSELNLSSLELGDSALYFCASSVGTSGRRDTQYFGPGTRLTVL.

The chain has TRBV7-9 and TRBJ1-6, with D unresolved. CDR3 length equals 16 residues. V was cut by 5 bases and J by 5 bases, with 16 bases left in between. Germline CDR1 reads SEHNR; CDR2 reads FQNEAQ (reference sequence). The DNA of the CDR3 is TGTGCCAGCAGCCCCTCGCGAGACGGGAATAATTCACCCCTCCACTTT. Residues: CASSPSRDGNNSPLHF.

This clone was observed a handful of times. V usage is TRBV7-3 and J usage is TRBJ2-7, with 8 bases aligning to TRBD2. Germline V gene data show CDR1 as SGHTA and CDR2 as FQGTGA. J was trimmed by 6 bases and V by 2 bases; bases with no gene match: 12. The CDR3 is 16 amino acids. CDR3 protein: CASSLLGGLAMTEQYF. For the CDR3, the DNA is TGTGCCAGCAGCTTACTCGGCGGACTAGCCATGACCGAGCAGTACTTC.

This chain joins TRBV29-1 and TRBJ1-5, with 9 bases fitting TRBD1. Germline V gene sequence: CDR1 SQVTM, CDR2 ANQGSEA. Losses at the gene ends were 7 bases for V and 4 bases for J; bases not matched to a gene: 5. The CDR3 is made up of 13 amino acids. CDR3 in DNA: TGCAGCGCGGGGGACAGGGCTAATCAGCCCCAGCATTTT. Encoded protein: CSAGDRANQPQHF.

This clone occurred many times. V usage is TRBV13 and J usage is TRBJ2-2, with TRBD1 matching over 7 bases. V was clipped by 6 bases and J by 7 bases; unmatched bases: 8. The CDR3 spans 14 residues. Germline assignment: CDR1 PRHDT and CDR2 FYEKMQ (reference sequence). The CDR3 protein is CASRYETGIGELFF. The CDR3 bases are TGTGCCAGCAGATACGAGACAGGGATCGGGGAGCTGTTTTTT.

The rearrangement joins TRBV5-4 to TRBJ2-7; D remains unclear. Trimming pared 3 bases from V and 2 bases from J, leaving 12 bases between. The CDR3 consists of 14 residues. CDR1 is SGHNT and CDR2 is YYREEE in the germline V gene (reference sequence). For the CDR3, the DNA is TGTGCCAGCAGCTCGTCAACTGTTGCCTACGAGCAGTACTTC. Translated, it gives CASSSSTVAYEQYF.

The rearrangement uses TRBV11-2 and TRBJ2-7; a possible D gene is TRBD1 (6 bases). CDR1 is SGHAT, CDR2 FQNNGV, per germline. The CDR3 has 17 amino acids. V was cut by 2 bases and J by 3 bases, with 20 bases left in between. The CDR3 here is CASSLRFPRQDLYEQYF. CDR3 nucleotides: TGTGCCAGCAGCTTAAGATTTCCCCGACAGGACCTCTACGAGCAGTACTTC.

Details on this clone: Germline and junction disagree at one end, which may indicate a read error. The chain joins TRBV18 to TRBJ2-7; D unclear. The CDR3 runs 12 residues. CDR1 and CDR2 (germline): KGHSH, LQKENI. The DNA of the CDR3 is TGTGCCACCTCACCCACGGGCTACGAGCAGTACTTC. Amino acid sequence: CATSPTGYEQYF.

The chain recombines TRBV7-9 with TRBJ2-5, with TRBD1 identical over 7 bases. Trimming removed 5 bases from V and 3 bases from J; junction bases left unmatched: 3. The germline CDR1 and CDR2 sequences are SEHNR and FQNEAQ (reference sequence). The CDR3 covers 13 residues. Written as DNA, the CDR3 is TGTGCCAGCAGCCAACAGGGGAAAGAGACCCAGTACTTC. Residues: CASSQQGKETQYF.

The genes are TRBV11-3 and TRBJ2-1, with 9 bases matching TRBD1. Germline CDR1 reads SGHNT; CDR2 reads YENEEA. V was pared by 2 bases and J by 3 bases, with 5 bases of the junction left unmatched. The CDR3 totals 16 residues. CDR3 DNA sequence: TGTGCCAGCAGCTTAAGAGGGACAGGGAACTACAATGAGCAGTTCTTC. It is translated as CASSLRGTGNYNEQFF.

The V and J genes are TRBV4-3 and TRBJ2-3, with 12 positions matching TRBD2. The germline V gene has CDR1 LGHNA and CDR2 YSLEER. V lost 3 bases, J lost 7 bases, and 17 bases stayed unmatched. This CDR3 is built from 19 residues. DNA for the CDR3: TGCGCCAGCAGCCATGGGGGCGAAGGACTAGCGGGGAGTCCTTATACGCAGTATTTT. Translating it yields CASSHGGEGLAGSPYTQYF.